The table lists the clone carrying this T cell receptor beta chain with a count of one. Categorization into cohorts depended on clinical history that participants reported. This record belongs to a study of blood T cell repertoires in COVID-19. TCRdb's table, derived via immunoSEQ multiplex PCR, lists solely in-frame clones and lacks some. The sample has some 510,000 clones, around 87% seen once; the top ten hold approximately 1.8%. From germline, CDR1 is MNHEY and CDR2 SVGEGT. CDR3 length equals 12 residues. The trim removed 2 bases at V and 13 bases at J, leaving 8 bases unmatched. Sequenced material: PBMCs or T cells enriched from blood (not recorded which). This TCR came from a woman in her thirties or forties who had recovered from COVID-19. The rearrangement links TRBV6-2 or TRBV6-3 to TRBJ2-7, with TRBD2 matching 7 bases. The CDR3 coding sequence is TGTGCCAGCAGTTACGAGCAGCGGGGCCGATACTTC. The encoded protein is CASSYEQRGRYF.